The source of this T cell receptor (beta chain) is a study of T cell responses to AZD1222 COVID-19 vaccine. The wider study: Researchers grouped second doses given at about 4 or about 12 weeks into one pool. Study-wide points: A mostly white British donor set with more females was recruited, and clonal diversity was possibly underestimated.

Assay: immunoSEQ multiplex PCR; the TCRdb copy retains only in-frame clones and omits some. The data contain about 190,000 clones, roughly 92% of them seen just once; the ten biggest clones take up over 1%. On this clone itself: Its antigen is still unknown.

Germline CDR1 GTSNPN, CDR2 SVGIG (reference sequence). The CDR3 is 14 amino acids. V was cut by 0 bases and J by 4 bases, with 10 bases left in between. This clonotype originated in an adult in good health. This chain connects TRBV30 to TRBJ1-5, with a tentative D call TRBD1 (5 bases). The sequencing here drew on peripheral blood, taken on day 0 of AZD1222 vaccination. The CDR3 region is CAWSVLAGNQPQHF. The CDR3 DNA is TGTGCCTGGAGTGTACTGGCAGGGAATCAGCCCCAGCATTTT.